This T cell receptor beta chain was identified during a study of cytomegalovirus exposure and HLA in healthy donors. The study's findings and limits: Certain indistinguishable V segments, among them TRBV6-2 and TRBV6-3, were excluded. From TCR beta sequences, most subjects' HLA-A and HLA-B alleles were reportedly predicted accurately. It was confirmed in vitro that a few of the CMV-associated chains were specific for CMV antigens. The authors later linked a missense DCLRE1C variant to TCR beta V- and J-gene trimming.

Details on this clone: Its antigen is not identified.

V lost 6 bases and J 0 bases, leaving 9 bases between the germline ends. The CDR3 is 14 amino acids. Germline CDR1 is MNHEY and CDR2 is SVGAGI. The PCR made use of 60 Vbeta and 13 Jbeta primers. Using immunoSEQ multiplex PCR, the repertoire was profiled, and TCRdb retains in-frame clones only, with some absent. The table lists tens of thousands of clones, 81% of them singletons. This chain connects TRBV6-5 to TRBJ1-3; D is ambiguous. Input material: PBMCs. The sequence came from a girl aged 2 to 9 in good health and CMV-seropositive. The CDR3 region is CASSLQISGNTIYF. The CDR3 coding sequence is TGTGCCAGCAGCCTTCAGATCTCTGGAAACACCATATATTTT.